This T cell receptor (beta chain) is from a study of spatial heterogeneity in lung cancer. Time point in this sample: sample taken at primary tumor resection. Trimming pared 5 bases from V and 7 bases from J, leaving 21 bases between. The CDR3 totals 15 residues. The germline V gene encodes CDR1 SGHAT and CDR2 FQNNGV. Overall study findings and caveats: Tumor mutation counts were tracked by expanded intratumoral alpha and beta TCR counts.

TCRdb reprocessed the 5' RACE reads with MiXCR, giving one entry per CDR3 protein. The data hold some 4,000 distinct CDR3 sequences, with roughly a third observed a single time. This clonotype qualifies as medium-sized. Its target is unknown. This chain joins TRBV11-2 and TRBJ2-7, with D tentatively TRBD1 or TRBD2 (5 bases each). The sequencing used lung tumor tissue, collected at surgery. This receptor was identified in a male donor with early-stage non-small cell lung cancer. CDR3 sequence reads: CASSMDLGVLLEQYF. The DNA of the CDR3 is TGTGCCAGCAGCATGGATTTGGGGGTTCTGTTGGAGCAGTACTTC. The whole variable domain, remainder taken from reference TRBV11-2 and TRBJ2-7, is EAGVAQSPRYKIIEKRQSVAFWCNPISGHATLYWYQQILGQGPKLLIQFQNNGVVDDSQLPKDRFSAERLKGVDSTLKIQPAKLEDSAVYLCASSMDLGVLLEQYFGPGTRLTVT.